This TCR beta chain was retrieved from a study of cytomegalovirus exposure and HLA in healthy donors. A word on this clone: Antigen unknown.

Per the germline V gene, CDR1 is LNHNV and CDR2 is YYDKDF (reference sequence). This CDR3 contains 15 residues. Between the trimmed V and J ends, which lost 0 bases and 2 bases, there was a span of 11 bases. The PCR employed 60 Vbeta primers together with 13 Jbeta primers. Assay used: immunoSEQ multiplex PCR; TCRdb lists only in-frame clones, some missing. In the table there are 100,000 or so clones, 65% to 85% of which are singletons. Whole-study results and caveats: The analysis excluded some indistinguishable V segments, including TRBV6-2 and TRBV6-3.

The sample consisted of PBMCs. This sequence originates from a man aged 50 to 60 in good health and CMV-seronegative. V is TRBV15 and J is TRBJ2-7; D is possibly TRBD2 (6 bases). The CDR3 sequence: CATSRDLDYPYEQYF. The CDR3 bases are TGTGCCACCAGCAGAGATCTGGACTACCCCTACGAGCAGTACTTC.